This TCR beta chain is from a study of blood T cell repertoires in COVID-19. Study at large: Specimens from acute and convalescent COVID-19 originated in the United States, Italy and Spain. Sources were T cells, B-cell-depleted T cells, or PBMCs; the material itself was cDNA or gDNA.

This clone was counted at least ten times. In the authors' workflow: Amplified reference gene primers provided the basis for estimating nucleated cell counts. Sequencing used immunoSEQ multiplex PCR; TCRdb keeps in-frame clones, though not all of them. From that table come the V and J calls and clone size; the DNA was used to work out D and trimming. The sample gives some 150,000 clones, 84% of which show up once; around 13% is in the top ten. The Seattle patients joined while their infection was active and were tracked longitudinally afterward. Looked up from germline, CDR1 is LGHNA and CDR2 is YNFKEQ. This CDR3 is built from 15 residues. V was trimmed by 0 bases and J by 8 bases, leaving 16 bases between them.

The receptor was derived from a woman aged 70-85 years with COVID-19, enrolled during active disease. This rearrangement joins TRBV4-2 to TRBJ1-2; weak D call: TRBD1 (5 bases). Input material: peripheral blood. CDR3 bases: TGTGCCAGCAGCCAAGATACTCAGGGAACCTACGGCTACACCTTC. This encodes CASSQDTQGTYGYTF.